The clone carrying this T cell receptor beta chain was seen a few times. Antigen specificity is unknown. These data are taken from a study of shared clonotypes between healthy human individuals. Study summary: Plates per donor: three CD4 naive, three CD4 memory, two CD8 naive, one CD8 memory. Points from the study as a whole: Clonotypes not shared had lower generation probabilities than those common to all four donors.

After removal of 2 bases from V and 6 bases from J, the junction contained 4 bases not matched to a gene. This CDR3 is 13 amino acids long. Germline V gene sequence: CDR1 SGHDN, CDR2 FVKESK. Assay execution took place at the deep level. The table came from immunoSEQ multiplex PCR; TCRdb's copy has only in-frame clones and leaves some out. The sample has hundreds of thousands of clones; about 74% are singletons. The chain recombines TRBV14 with TRBJ2-7; 7 bases line up with TRBD2. Material: memory CD4+ T cells sorted from blood. Subset: CD45RA-negative fraction. This receptor was identified in a woman aged 25-40 years in good health. The CDR3 nucleotides read TGTGCCAGCAGCCAATTTGGCGGGGGCGAGCAGTACTTC. This gives the protein CASSQFGGGEQYF.